Each of the 30 T cell receptor beta chains below was sequenced from the same sample in a study of CD8+CD57+ T cells in acquired aplastic anemia. The template for TCR beta VDJ and CDR3 sequence profiling was genomic DNA. From the reads, TCRdb called clonotypes with MiXCR, one entry per CDR3 protein. The profile shows approximately 180,000 distinct CDR3 sequences, around half of them singletons. Patients sequenced had flow cytometry evidence of CD8+CD57+ cell expansion. The specimen was sorted CD4+, CD8+, or CD8+CD57+ T cells (not recorded which) from PBMCs. Source of these receptors: a human donor with aplastic anemia.

The gene calls are TRBV5-1 and TRBJ1-2; the match to TRBD1 covers 7 bases. V shed 4 bases and J 7 bases; nucleotides not matched to a gene: 4. This CDR3 spans 12 amino acids. CDR1 and CDR2 (germline): SGHRS, YFSETQ. The chain's CDR3 is CASSEGQLGYTF. The CDR3 nucleotides read TGCGCCAGCAGCGAGGGACAGCTTGGCTACACCTTC.

V and J are TRBV20-1 and TRBJ2-1; 14 bases map to TRBD2. The ends lost 7 bases at V and 4 bases at J; junction bases unmatched: 3. Per germline, CDR1 DFQATT and CDR2 SNEGSKA (reference sequence). There are 14 residues in the CDR3. This CDR3 is CSGTSGGIYNEQFF. CDR3 bases: TGCAGTGGGACTAGCGGGGGGATATACAATGAGCAGTTCTTC.

This clonotype was detected ten times or more. The V call is TRBV19, the J call TRBJ2-1; possibly TRBD1 for D (7 bases). This CDR3 spans 15 amino acids. V was cut by 4 bases and J by 7 bases, with 17 bases left in between. Germline CDR1 reads LNHDA; CDR2 reads SQIVND (reference sequence). CDR3 DNA sequence: TGTGCCAGTAGTACCCAGGGGGGACCTAAGAATGAGCAGTTCTTC. This sequence encodes CASSTQGGPKNEQFF.

In its sample, this clonotype was seen many times. This chain links TRBV7-2 with TRBJ1-2; perhaps TRBD1 as D (5 bases). Trimming left V 4 bases short and J 0 bases short, with 12 bases between. Germline values: CDR1 SGHTA, CDR2 FQGNSA. The CDR3 is 15 amino acids. The CDR3 bases are TGTGCCAGCAGCTCCGGACGGGGGGCTAACTATGGCTACACCTTC. Translated: CASSSGRGANYGYTF. The full variable domain, rest sourced from reference TRBV7-2 and TRBJ1-2, is GAGVSQSPSNKVTEKGKDVELRCDPISGHTALYWYRQSLGQGLEFLIYFQGNSAPDKSGLPSDRFSAERTGGSVSTLTIQRTQQEDSAVYLCASSSGRGANYGYTFGSGTRLTVV.

As regards this clonotype: A much more abundant neighbour one base away suggests this may be a read error. The conserved phenylalanine or tryptophan is not found at the CDR3 terminus, so this likely reflects a read error. The rearrangement links TRBV12-3 or TRBV12-4 to TRBJ1-5; D may be TRBD1 (6 bases). Trimming took 7 bases from V and 6 from J, leaving 13 bases between them. The CDR3 consists of 13 residues. For the CDR3, the DNA is TGTGCCAGCAACAACAGGGAATCTCAGCCCCAGCATTCT. Its protein is CASNNRESQPQHS.

The CDR3 loop reads CASTNGGNEQFF. The CDR3 bases are TGTGCCAGCACCAACGGGGGGAATGAGCAGTTCTTC. The rearrangement links TRBV6-2 or TRBV6-3 to TRBJ2-1, with 7 bases fitting TRBD2. The germline gives CDR1 MNHEY, CDR2 SVGEGT. V lost 7 bases, J lost 7 bases, and 4 bases stayed unmatched. The CDR3 sequence is 12 residues long.

The chain joins TRBV25-1 to TRBJ1-2; possible D gene TRBD1, 6 bases. With 3 bases removed from V and 6 bases from J, the gap between germline ends came to 14 bases. The CDR3 extends over 14 amino acids. Germline-derived CDR1 and CDR2 are MGHDK and SYGVNS. CDR3 residues: CASSDFRDIDGYTF. As DNA, the CDR3 is TGTGCCAGCAGTGACTTCCGGGACATAGATGGCTACACCTTC.

The rearrangement joins TRBV6-1 to TRBJ1-2; TRBD1 aligns across 7 bases. J gave up 4 bases and V 6 bases, and 14 bases lay outside the gene matches. This CDR3 is 16 amino acids long. Germline-derived CDR1 and CDR2 are MNHNS and SASEGT. The CDR3 nucleotides are TGTGCCAGCAGACCTAGGACAGGAGAGGGACCCTATGGCTACACCTTC. It encodes CASRPRTGEGPYGYTF.

The rearrangement links TRBV19 to TRBJ1-1; D is perhaps TRBD1 (5 bases). Trimming removed 3 bases from V and 6 bases from J, with 17 bases in between. Germline CDR1 LNHDA, CDR2 SQIVND (reference sequence). The CDR3 is 15 residues long. The CDR3 DNA sequence: TGTGCCAGTAGTATGGGGGACGCGGCGGCGGCTGAAGCTTTCTTT. It translates to CASSMGDAAAAEAFF. The whole variable domain, remainder taken from reference TRBV19 and TRBJ1-1, is DGGITQSPKYLFRKEGQNVTLSCEQNLNHDAMYWYRQDPGQGLRLIYYSQIVNDFQKGDIAEGYSVSREKKESFPLTVTSAQKNPTAFYLCASSMGDAAAAEAFFGQGTRLTVV.

This clonotype was seen just once. This chain connects TRBV5-1 to TRBJ1-1, with a weak D call TRBD1 (5 bases). This CDR3 comprises 13 residues. Germline V gene data show CDR1 as SGHRS and CDR2 as YFSETQ. Trimming removed 0 bases from V and 7 bases from J, with 10 bases in between. CDR3 bases: TGCGCCAGCAGCTTGGGGTCAGGGCGTGAAGCTTTCTTT. It specifies CASSLGSGREAFF.

This chain joins TRBV19 and TRBJ2-7, with 9 positions matching TRBD1. CDR3 length: 15 residues. The V gene end was trimmed by 5 bases and the J gene end by 2 bases; junction bases not matched to a gene: 7. Germline CDR1 reads LNHDA; CDR2 reads SQIVND (reference sequence). The CDR3 loop reads CASSAGTGRAYEQYF. The CDR3 coding sequence is TGTGCCAGTAGTGCTGGGACAGGGAGGGCCTACGAGCAGTACTTC.

The V call is TRBV15, the J call TRBJ1-1; 7 bases are shared with TRBD1. V was clipped by 3 bases and J by 0 bases; unmatched bases: 16. The CDR3 consists of 19 residues. Germline loops: CDR1 LNHNV, CDR2 YYDKDF (reference sequence). CDR3 residues: CATSRGHTPATGLNTEAFF. CDR3 bases: TGTGCCACCAGCAGGGGGCATACTCCAGCGACAGGGTTGAACACTGAAGCTTTCTTT.

This clonotype came up many times. This chain links TRBV7-9 with TRBJ1-6; maybe TRBD1 (6 bases). The V gene lost 1 base and the J gene lost 10 bases, with 14 bases spanning the gap. CDR3 length equals 15 residues. CDR1 and CDR2 from the germline V gene are SEHNR and FQNEAQ (reference sequence). The chain's CDR3 is CASSLEGHGLSPLHF. CDR3 bases: TGTGCCAGCAGCTTAGAGGGACACGGACTGTCACCCCTCCACTTT.

At least ten counts were recorded for this clonotype. The rearrangement uses TRBV5-1 and TRBJ2-1; D is possibly TRBD1 or TRBD2 (6 bases each). Germline loops: CDR1 SGHRS, CDR2 YFSETQ. The CDR3 is 12 residues long. V was cut by 4 bases and J by 5 bases, with 7 bases left in between. CDR3 residues: CASSRGDNEQFF. The CDR3 DNA reads TGCGCCAGCAGCAGGGGGGACAATGAGCAGTTCTTC.

This clonotype was seen only once. This sequence may be a read error, since a much larger clone differs from it by one base. The genes are TRBV12-3 or TRBV12-4 and TRBJ2-1; D is ambiguous. This CDR3 spans 15 amino acids. Written as DNA, the CDR3 is TGTGCCAGCGGTTTAATCGGGTCCTCACCCAATGAGCAGTTCTTC. This translates into CASGLIGSSPNEQFF.

This clonotype was picked up many times. The V gene is TRBV12-3 or TRBV12-4, the J gene TRBJ2-7; 10 positions agree with TRBD1. V shed 4 bases, J shed 4 bases, and the junction held 7 bases outside the gene matches. The CDR3 is 15 amino acids. The CDR3 protein is CASSSPGQGRYEQYF. CDR3 coding DNA: TGTGCCAGCAGTTCGCCGGGACAGGGGAGATACGAGCAGTACTTC.

This chain uses TRBV5-1 with TRBJ2-7, with 7 positions matching TRBD2. CDR3 size: 15 residues. Looked up from germline, CDR1 is SGHRS and CDR2 is YFSETQ. Trimming cost V 0 bases and J 4 bases; bases outside gene matches: 7. CDR3 in DNA: TGCGCCAGCAGCTTGGAAGGCGGGAGTGCTTACGAGCAGTACTTC. Encoded protein: CASSLEGGSAYEQYF.

The V call is TRBV4-2, the J call TRBJ2-1; the D is unclear. The better agreement between TRBJ2-7 and the DNA end casts doubt on the J call. Germline values: CDR1 LGHNA, CDR2 YNFKEQ. This CDR3 comprises 15 residues. The CDR3 nucleotides read TGTGCCAGCAGCGGAAAGGACGGGCGGCCCTACGAGCAGTACTTC. It codes for CASSGKDGRPYEQYF.

This clonotype showed up many times. This chain links TRBV29-1 with TRBJ2-5; the match to TRBD2 covers 7 bases. The CDR3 loop spans 14 amino acids. Germline V gene lookup returns CDR1 SQVTM and CDR2 ANQGSEA. V trimming: 8 bases; J trimming: 4 bases; junction bases outside the gene matches: 13. The CDR3 nucleotides are TGCAGCTTCCTGGGGGGGTTAGGGAGAGAGACCCAGTACTTC. It translates to CSFLGGLGRETQYF.

This clonotype appeared a few times. The rearrangement uses TRBV20-1 and TRBJ2-5; 9 bases are shared with TRBD2. The junction had 30 bases not matched to a gene; V was cut back by 1 base and J by 3 bases. The V gene's germline CDR1 is DFQATT and CDR2 SNEGSKA (reference sequence). CDR3 length: 23 amino acids. The CDR3 DNA reads TGCAGTGCTAGAGTATCGATTCGGGCCTTTGGGCCTTTAGCGGGGGTTCTTAAAGAGACCCAGTACTTC. Translated: CSARVSIRAFGPLAGVLKETQYF.

For this clonotype: A much larger clone differs by one base, so this may be a read error. V usage is TRBV6-1 and J usage is TRBJ1-6, with unresolved D. The CDR3 spans 14 residues. Looked up from germline, CDR1 is MNHNS and CDR2 is SASEGT. CDR3 in amino acids: CAGSERLGDSPLHF. CDR3 nucleotides: TGTGCCGGCAGTGAACGACTCGGGGATTCACCCCTCCACTTT.

V is TRBV12-3 or TRBV12-4 and J is TRBJ2-7, with D uncertain. Trimming pared 1 base from V and 6 bases from J, leaving 7 bases between. There are 12 residues in the CDR3. Written as DNA, the CDR3 is TGTGCCAGCAGTTTAGGGTCGGGCGAGCAGTACTTC. It specifies CASSLGSGEQYF.

The chain recombines TRBV10-3 with TRBJ1-1, with D unclear. This CDR3 region has 13 residues. The germline CDR1 and CDR2 sequences are ENHRY and SYGVKD. V was shortened by 4 bases and J by 6 bases, with 12 bases between the two germline ends. CDR3 loop: CAISGQGVAEAFF. In DNA, the CDR3 is TGTGCCATCAGTGGCCAAGGCGTCGCTGAAGCTTTCTTT.

This clonotype was counted many times. V and J are TRBV11-3 and TRBJ1-1, with D unclear. V lost 5 bases, J lost 0 bases, and 7 bases lay in between. The germline gives CDR1 SGHNT, CDR2 YENEEA. The CDR3 totals 13 residues. The CDR3 DNA is TGTGCCAGCAGCGCCGAGATGAACACTGAAGCTTTCTTT. Its protein is CASSAEMNTEAFF.

J is TRBJ2-5 and V is TRBV6-1; D possibly matches TRBD1 or TRBD2 (5 bases each). The CDR3 extends over 14 amino acids. The V and J ends lost 7 bases and 5 bases respectively, with 17 bases between them. Germline values: CDR1 MNHNS, CDR2 SASEGT. CDR3 loop: CASKGPAREETQYF. In DNA, the CDR3 is TGTGCCAGCAAAGGGCCGGCCAGGGAGGAGACCCAGTACTTC.

A note on this clonotype: One end of the junction varies from germline; a read error may be responsible. The rearrangement links TRBV20-1 to TRBJ1-1, with 8 bases lining up with TRBD1. The CDR3 loop spans 13 amino acids. The V gene's germline CDR1 is DFQATT and CDR2 SNEGSKA (reference sequence). CDR3 loop: CSARRTGGAEAFF. DNA for the CDR3: TGCAGTGCTAGACGTACAGGGGGGGCTGAGGCTTTCTTT.

This clonotype has just a few counts. The chain is built from TRBV2 and TRBJ1-1; maybe TRBD1 (5 bases). The V end lost 5 bases, the J end lost 5 bases, and 15 bases lay between the germline ends. This CDR3 is built from 14 residues. Germline V gene lookup returns CDR1 SNHLY and CDR2 FYNNEI. The CDR3 DNA follows: TGTGCCAGCAGTAGCAGGGTTCTATGGACTGAAGCTTTCTTT. As protein: CASSSRVLWTEAFF. Looking up the rest from reference TRBV2 and TRBJ1-1 gives the full variable domain: EPEVTQTPSHQVTQMGQEVILRCVPISNHLYFYWYRQILGQKVEFLVSFYNNEISEKSEIFDDQFSVERPDGSNFTLKIRSTKLEDSAMYFCASSSRVLWTEAFFGQGTRLTVV.

The sample holds many counts of this clonotype. The rearrangement uses TRBV4-1 and TRBJ2-7, with a possible D match to TRBD2 (7 bases). The CDR3 extends over 16 amino acids. From germline, CDR1 is MGHRA and CDR2 YSYEKL. Deletions cut 4 bases from V and 1 base from J, with 17 bases between. The chain's CDR3 is CASSPQGGAVSYEQYF. The CDR3 region has the DNA TGCGCCAGCAGCCCCCAAGGGGGGGCAGTTTCCTACGAGCAGTACTTC.

This clonotype has a count of ten or more. The chain carries TRBV15 and TRBJ2-3; TRBD2 matches at 11 bases. Trimming took 5 bases from V and 3 from J; bases not matched to a gene: 7. The CDR3 is made up of 16 amino acids. Germline CDR1 LNHNV, CDR2 YYDKDF (reference sequence). CDR3 sequence: CATSADLAGGTDTQYF. CDR3 sequence (DNA): TGTGCCACCAGCGCGGACTTAGCGGGGGGGACAGATACGCAGTATTTT. The full variable domain, with the rest looked up from reference TRBV15 and TRBJ2-3, is DAMVIQNPRYQVTQFGKPVTLSCSQTLNHNVMYWYQQKSSQAPKLLFHYYDKDFNNEADTPDNFQSRRPNTSFCFLDIRSPGLGDTAMYLCATSADLAGGTDTQYFGPGTRLTVL.

The CDR3 reads CASSIGSGQPQHF. Here the CDR3 DNA reads TGTGCCAGTAGTATAGGGTCCGGTCAGCCCCAGCATTTT. This chain uses TRBV19 with TRBJ1-5; unclear D gene. Trimming cost V 1 base and J 6 bases, with 7 bases left between them. CDR1 and CDR2 (germline): LNHDA, SQIVND (reference sequence). CDR3 length: 13 residues.